This entry lists 13 T cell receptor beta chains sequenced from one sample in a study of cytomegalovirus exposure and HLA in healthy donors. The method was immunoSEQ multiplex PCR; TCRdb's version includes in-frame clones alone and lacks a portion of them. The sample includes about 130,000 clones, roughly 89% of them seen just once. The sample taken for sequencing was PBMCs. All receptors derive from a woman aged 18-29 years in good health and CMV-seropositive.

The chain employs TRBV4-1 and TRBJ2-7; 10 nucleotides align to TRBD1. The CDR3 extends over 15 amino acids. Per the germline V gene, CDR1 is MGHRA and CDR2 is YSYEKL. The J segment lost 5 bases and the V segment lost 4 bases, leaving 8 bases of the junction unmatched. The DNA for the CDR3 is TGCGCCAGCAGCCCTTGGGACAGGGGATTAGACGAGCAGTACTTC. Encoded protein: CASSPWDRGLDEQYF.

This rearrangement joins TRBV28 to TRBJ2-5; a weak D match, TRBD1 (5 bases). The CDR3 consists of 14 residues. Per germline, CDR1 MDHEN and CDR2 SYDVKM. V lost 7 bases and J lost 4, with 16 bases in between. CDR3 loop: CASTLPGSGETQYF. In nucleotides, the CDR3 is TGTGCCAGCACCTTACCAGGGTCGGGAGAGACCCAGTACTTC.

This clone was seen only a few times. V is TRBV4-3 and J is TRBJ1-1; D is perhaps TRBD1 (5 bases). The CDR3 has 13 residues. The V gene lost 0 bases and the J gene lost 7 bases, with 9 bases spanning the gap. Germline loops: CDR1 LGHNA, CDR2 YSLEER. The CDR3 spells CASSQDRQFEAFF. CDR3 nucleotides: TGCGCCAGCAGCCAAGATCGACAGTTTGAAGCTTTCTTT.

This chain connects TRBV4-1 to TRBJ2-7; 7 nucleotides align to TRBD1. V trimming: 3 bases; J trimming: 9 bases; junction bases outside the gene matches: 14. The CDR3 spans 15 residues. Germline CDR1 is MGHRA and CDR2 is YSYEKL. CDR3 region: CASSQDRTRAQVQYF. CDR3 bases: TGCGCCAGCAGCCAGGACAGGACGAGGGCGCAGGTGCAGTACTTC.

The chain couples TRBV27 to TRBJ2-3; a possible D gene is TRBD2 (6 bases). Trimming removed 3 bases at V and 4 bases at J, with 14 bases between. Germline-derived CDR1 and CDR2 are MNHEY and SMNVEV (reference sequence). This CDR3 region has 15 residues. In DNA, the CDR3 is TGTGCCAGCAGTTTTTTAGGAGGGGCCCCAGATACGCAGTATTTT. This encodes CASSFLGGAPDTQYF.

The rearrangement links TRBV4-1 to TRBJ2-7, with D perhaps matching TRBD2 (5 bases). Per germline, CDR1 MGHRA and CDR2 YSYEKL. Trimming shortened V by 0 bases and J by 6 bases, and 6 bases separated the two germline ends. The CDR3 is 12 amino acids. Here the CDR3 reads CASSQDGIEQYF. The CDR3 DNA sequence: TGCGCCAGCAGCCAAGACGGGATCGAGCAGTACTTC.

The chain links TRBV18 to TRBJ2-7, with 12 bases identical to TRBD2. The germline gives CDR1 KGHSH, CDR2 LQKENI. This CDR3 is built from 16 residues. The trim removed 2 bases at V and 5 bases at J, leaving 7 bases unmatched. The CDR3 loop reads CASSPVLAGGFDEQYF. CDR3 DNA: TGTGCCAGCTCACCAGTCCTAGCGGGGGGGTTCGACGAGCAGTACTTC.

The CDR3 region is CASGGTPHYGYTF. The CDR3 DNA sequence: TGTGCCAGTGGAGGGACTCCTCACTATGGCTACACCTTC. The chain couples TRBV19 to TRBJ1-2, with TRBD1 as a possible D gene (5 bases). The CDR3 runs to 13 residues. V lost 8 bases and J lost 3, with 13 bases in between. Per the germline V gene, CDR1 is LNHDA and CDR2 is SQIVND (reference sequence).

This chain connects TRBV4-1 to TRBJ1-5; tentatively, D is TRBD1 (6 bases). The CDR3 is 17 residues long. Germline V gene data show CDR1 as MGHRA and CDR2 as YSYEKL. Between the trimmed V and J ends, which lost 4 bases and 5 bases, there was a span of 21 bases. The DNA of the CDR3 is TGCGCCAGCAGCCTAAGTCGACTGGGGGCGAGGGATCAGCCCCAGCATTTT. It translates to CASSLSRLGARDQPQHF.

The chain joins TRBV7-6 to TRBJ1-5, with D perhaps TRBD1 (6 bases). Looked up from germline, CDR1 is SGHVS and CDR2 is FNYEAQ. V was cut by 1 base and J by 2 bases, with 12 bases left in between. The CDR3 covers 16 residues. DNA of the CDR3: TGTGCCAGCAGCTTAGGCACCGCAGGGGGCAATCAGCCCCAGCATTTT. Translating gives CASSLGTAGGNQPQHF.

The rearrangement links TRBV7-9 to TRBJ2-3; D not resolved. The V end lost 3 bases, the J end lost 2 bases, and 6 bases lay between the germline ends. The CDR3 spans 13 residues. The germline gives CDR1 SEHNR, CDR2 FQNEAQ (reference sequence). The CDR3 DNA reads TGTGCCAGCAGCTTTGAGGTCACAGATACGCAGTATTTT. Its translation: CASSFEVTDTQYF.

The table lists this clone with a count of one. The V gene is TRBV2, the J gene TRBJ2-5; D perhaps matches TRBD1 (5 bases). The CDR3 is 12 amino acids. Germline V lookup: CDR1 SNHLY, CDR2 FYNNEI. Trimming left V 8 bases short and J 4 bases short, with 11 bases between. The CDR3 is CASGERGETQYF. CDR3 in DNA: TGTGCCAGCGGGGAAAGGGGAGAGACCCAGTACTTC.

The chain is built from TRBV28 and TRBJ1-6; a weak D match, TRBD1 (5 bases). Germline V lookup: CDR1 MDHEN, CDR2 SYDVKM. The V end lost 6 bases, the J end lost 2 bases, and 11 bases lay between the germline ends. There are 15 residues in the CDR3. The CDR3 region is CASRGGVAYNSPLHF. The CDR3 DNA follows: TGTGCCAGCAGAGGAGGGGTGGCCTATAATTCACCCCTCCACTTT.